The clone carrying this T cell receptor (beta chain) was seen only a few times. Its target is unknown. TCRdb recomputed calls from the RT-PCR reads with MiXCR, one row per CDR3 protein. The sample consists of about 650,000 distinct CDR3 sequences, less than 15% of them appearing once. Trimming pared 3 bases from V and 6 bases from J, leaving 15 bases between. This CDR3 has 14 amino acids. The sample comes from a study of response to subunit inactivated influenza vaccine. Study findings and constraints: The authors proposed limited new T cell recruitment per seasonal influenza vaccination.

The clonotype comes from a man in his forties or fifties who received an inactivated influenza vaccine. The sample consisted of PBMCs from blood, taken around 15 days before vaccination. The chain combines TRBV12-3 or TRBV12-4 with TRBJ2-7, with D perhaps matching TRBD2 (6 bases). The CDR3 DNA follows: TGTGCCAGCAGTTTGGCGGGACGGACCAGCGAGCAGTACTTC. It specifies CASSLAGRTSEQYF.